This T cell receptor (beta chain) was recovered during a study of cytomegalovirus exposure and HLA in healthy donors. Study overall: The roughly 110 validation repertoires were reported in a later analysis to have been generated on the same platform as the roughly 630 first-cohort repertoires.

CDR1 and CDR2 from the germline V gene are LNHDA and SQIVND (reference sequence). CDR3 length: 14 amino acids. With 6 bases clipped from V and 6 bases from J, the junction kept 11 bases outside the gene matches. Repertoires were generated with immunoSEQ multiplex PCR, while TCRdb's copy carries only in-frame clones and drops some. The top ten hold 2.8% of the sample, which has some 200,000 clones, more than 65% seen once. Sequencing input: PBMCs. The chain couples TRBV19 to TRBJ2-7; TRBD1 aligns across 7 bases. This TCR came from a woman aged 18-35 years in good health and CMV-seropositive. CDR3: CASRLTGVAAEQYF. The CDR3 DNA reads as TGTGCCAGTAGGCTAACAGGGGTGGCAGCCGAGCAGTACTTC.